The rows below give T cell receptor beta chains drawn from one sample of a study of early T cells in non-severe SARS-CoV-2 infection. In TCRdb, the 5' RACE reads were re-called with MiXCR into one record per CDR3 protein. There are around 77,000 distinct CDR3 sequences in the sample; about 9.4% occur only once, and less than 10% lies in the top ten. This material consisted of whole blood, taken at baseline. These receptors all come from an adult who was a healthcare worker with PCR-confirmed SARS-CoV-2 infection or an uninfected control (not recorded which). CDR3s include the opening cysteine and the closing phenylalanine or tryptophan. D genes are given only for firm matches. Clone sizes are given selectively: once, few, many, or a class where the clone is expanded.

clone size,J gene,D gene,V gene,CDR3 DNA,CDR3 protein
few,TRBJ2-7,-,TRBV2,TGTGCCAGCAGTGCAGCCGGCAGGGGATCCTACGAGCAGTACTTC,CASSAAGRGSYEQYF
many,TRBJ2-7,TRBD1,TRBV5-6,TGTGCCAGCAGCCCCTGGACAGGGGAGGCCTACGAGCAGTACTTC,CASSPWTGEAYEQYF
many,TRBJ1-2,-,TRBV6-5,TGTGCCAGCAGTTACCAGCCCCAACACTATGGCTACACCTTC,CASSYQPQHYGYTF
many,TRBJ2-2,-,TRBV24-1,TGTGCCACCAGTGATTTGCGGCAGGGGAGTTCCCATATAAACACCGGGGAGCTGTTTTTT,CATSDLRQGSSHINTGELFF
few,TRBJ2-7,-,TRBV2,TGTGCCAGCAGTCCTGGTTCGGGGGAGCAGTACTTC,CASSPGSGEQYF
many,TRBJ2-2,TRBD1,TRBV2,TGTGCCAGCAGTCGGACAGGGGGCACCGGGGAGCTGTTTTTT,CASSRTGGTGELFF
-,TRBJ1-1,-,TRBV4-2,TGTGCCAGCAGCCGAGCCGGGACAATGAACACTGAAGCTTTCTTT,CASSRAGTMNTEAFF
many,TRBJ1-4,-,TRBV12-3/TRBV12-4,TGTGCCACCGCGAGGCCGAATGAAAAACTGTTTTTT,CATARPNEKLFF
few,TRBJ1-1,-,TRBV7-3,TGTGCCAGCAGCTCATCGGTAGGCACTGAAGCTTTCTTT,CASSSSVGTEAFF
-,TRBJ2-7,TRBD1,TRBV15,TGTGCCACCAGCAGGGACAGGGAAGCCTACGAGCAGTACTTC,CATSRDREAYEQYF
-,TRBJ2-1,TRBD2,TRBV7-2,TGTGCCAGCAGCTTAGGGTCTGGCGGGGGGCACAATGAGCAGTTCTTC,CASSLGSGGGHNEQFF
few,TRBJ2-4,TRBD2,TRBV27,TGTGCCAGCAGGTCCCGAACTAGCGCCTTAGCCAAAAACATTCAGTACTTC,CASRSRTSALAKNIQYF
-,TRBJ1-6,-,TRBV3-1,TGTGCCAGCAGCCGGACTAATCCACGAGGGAATCTCTCACCCCTCCACTTT,CASSRTNPRGNLSPLHF
many,TRBJ2-2,-,TRBV12-5,TGTGCTAGTGGTCCCGTATTTTTTGGCAACACCGGGGAGCTGTTTTTT,CASGPVFFGNTGELFF
few,TRBJ1-1,-,TRBV12-5,TGTGCTAGTGCCCCAGGGGCGATGAACACTGAAGCTTTCTTT,CASAPGAMNTEAFF
-,TRBJ2-3,-,TRBV7-2,TGTGCCAGCAGCTCAGTGGGGACCCCCACAGATACGCAGTATTTT,CASSSVGTPTDTQYF
few,TRBJ1-1,-,TRBV12-3/TRBV12-4,TGTGCCAGCAGTCCCCAGGGCCTAGGGAACACTGAAGCTTTCTTT,CASSPQGLGNTEAFF
many,TRBJ2-5,TRBD2,TRBV7-6,TGTGCCACCGGGGCAGCGGGGGCGTACCAAGAGACCCAGTACTTC,CATGAAGAYQETQYF
many,TRBJ1-1,-,TRBV18,TGTGCCAGCTCACCACCGGGGGACCACAACACTGAAGCTTTCTTT,CASSPPGDHNTEAFF
-,TRBJ1-3,-,TRBV25-1,TGTGCCAGCAGTGAGCAGGGTGAAATTTTGGGAAACACCATATATTTT,CASSEQGEILGNTIYF
few,TRBJ2-7,-,TRBV14,TGTGCCAGCAGCCCCAAGGGGGTACGGTCCAACGAGCAGTACTTC,CASSPKGVRSNEQYF
-,TRBJ2-1,TRBD1,TRBV6-5,TGTGCCAGCAGTCCAATTTTTGGGAGACAGGGCCGCAATGAGCAGTTCTTC,CASSPIFGRQGRNEQFF
-,TRBJ2-3,-,TRBV4-3,TGCGCCAGCAGCCAAGCCCCCGGGGATACGCAGTATTTT,CASSQAPGDTQYF
few,TRBJ2-7,TRBD1,TRBV6-5,TGTGCCAGCAGACCCCCCGGGACAGGGGACTCCTACGAGCAGTACTTC,CASRPPGTGDSYEQYF
few,TRBJ1-1,-,TRBV30,TGTGCCTGGAGTGGACCCGGCGGCACTGAAGCTTTCTTT,CAWSGPGGTEAFF
few,TRBJ1-1,-,TRBV12-3/TRBV12-4,TGTGCCAGCAGTTTCATGGGACAGAACACTGAAGCTTTCTTT,CASSFMGQNTEAFF